The present TCR beta chain was sequenced within a study of post-analysis software for immune sequencing data. Study findings and constraints: Patients with multiple sclerosis recorded significantly lower normalized Chao1 diversity than controls, the study found. Roughly five TRBV segments occurring more often in patients than controls included TRBV5-6, TRBV5-1 and TRBV20-1.

For this clonotype: Antigen: not known.

Germline-derived CDR1 and CDR2 are MNHEY and SMNVEV (reference sequence). The CDR3 runs to 15 residues. With V trimmed by 7 bases and J by 10 bases, 13 bases remained unmatched. Every TCR beta cDNA library bore unique molecular identifiers. MiXCR, run by TCRdb on the PCR reads, gives a single entry per CDR3 protein. The profile covers hundreds of thousands of distinct CDR3 sequences, with less than 35% appearing a single time and around 0.56% taken by the ten largest. The material sequenced was blood. V gene TRBV27 combines with J gene TRBJ1-2, with TRBD1 matching 12 bases. The TCR was taken from a girl aged 5 to 17 with multiple sclerosis. The CDR3 DNA follows: TGTGCCAGCACCCCCTTGGGGACAGGGGGCAATGACTACACCTTC. Residues: CASTPLGTGGNDYTF.